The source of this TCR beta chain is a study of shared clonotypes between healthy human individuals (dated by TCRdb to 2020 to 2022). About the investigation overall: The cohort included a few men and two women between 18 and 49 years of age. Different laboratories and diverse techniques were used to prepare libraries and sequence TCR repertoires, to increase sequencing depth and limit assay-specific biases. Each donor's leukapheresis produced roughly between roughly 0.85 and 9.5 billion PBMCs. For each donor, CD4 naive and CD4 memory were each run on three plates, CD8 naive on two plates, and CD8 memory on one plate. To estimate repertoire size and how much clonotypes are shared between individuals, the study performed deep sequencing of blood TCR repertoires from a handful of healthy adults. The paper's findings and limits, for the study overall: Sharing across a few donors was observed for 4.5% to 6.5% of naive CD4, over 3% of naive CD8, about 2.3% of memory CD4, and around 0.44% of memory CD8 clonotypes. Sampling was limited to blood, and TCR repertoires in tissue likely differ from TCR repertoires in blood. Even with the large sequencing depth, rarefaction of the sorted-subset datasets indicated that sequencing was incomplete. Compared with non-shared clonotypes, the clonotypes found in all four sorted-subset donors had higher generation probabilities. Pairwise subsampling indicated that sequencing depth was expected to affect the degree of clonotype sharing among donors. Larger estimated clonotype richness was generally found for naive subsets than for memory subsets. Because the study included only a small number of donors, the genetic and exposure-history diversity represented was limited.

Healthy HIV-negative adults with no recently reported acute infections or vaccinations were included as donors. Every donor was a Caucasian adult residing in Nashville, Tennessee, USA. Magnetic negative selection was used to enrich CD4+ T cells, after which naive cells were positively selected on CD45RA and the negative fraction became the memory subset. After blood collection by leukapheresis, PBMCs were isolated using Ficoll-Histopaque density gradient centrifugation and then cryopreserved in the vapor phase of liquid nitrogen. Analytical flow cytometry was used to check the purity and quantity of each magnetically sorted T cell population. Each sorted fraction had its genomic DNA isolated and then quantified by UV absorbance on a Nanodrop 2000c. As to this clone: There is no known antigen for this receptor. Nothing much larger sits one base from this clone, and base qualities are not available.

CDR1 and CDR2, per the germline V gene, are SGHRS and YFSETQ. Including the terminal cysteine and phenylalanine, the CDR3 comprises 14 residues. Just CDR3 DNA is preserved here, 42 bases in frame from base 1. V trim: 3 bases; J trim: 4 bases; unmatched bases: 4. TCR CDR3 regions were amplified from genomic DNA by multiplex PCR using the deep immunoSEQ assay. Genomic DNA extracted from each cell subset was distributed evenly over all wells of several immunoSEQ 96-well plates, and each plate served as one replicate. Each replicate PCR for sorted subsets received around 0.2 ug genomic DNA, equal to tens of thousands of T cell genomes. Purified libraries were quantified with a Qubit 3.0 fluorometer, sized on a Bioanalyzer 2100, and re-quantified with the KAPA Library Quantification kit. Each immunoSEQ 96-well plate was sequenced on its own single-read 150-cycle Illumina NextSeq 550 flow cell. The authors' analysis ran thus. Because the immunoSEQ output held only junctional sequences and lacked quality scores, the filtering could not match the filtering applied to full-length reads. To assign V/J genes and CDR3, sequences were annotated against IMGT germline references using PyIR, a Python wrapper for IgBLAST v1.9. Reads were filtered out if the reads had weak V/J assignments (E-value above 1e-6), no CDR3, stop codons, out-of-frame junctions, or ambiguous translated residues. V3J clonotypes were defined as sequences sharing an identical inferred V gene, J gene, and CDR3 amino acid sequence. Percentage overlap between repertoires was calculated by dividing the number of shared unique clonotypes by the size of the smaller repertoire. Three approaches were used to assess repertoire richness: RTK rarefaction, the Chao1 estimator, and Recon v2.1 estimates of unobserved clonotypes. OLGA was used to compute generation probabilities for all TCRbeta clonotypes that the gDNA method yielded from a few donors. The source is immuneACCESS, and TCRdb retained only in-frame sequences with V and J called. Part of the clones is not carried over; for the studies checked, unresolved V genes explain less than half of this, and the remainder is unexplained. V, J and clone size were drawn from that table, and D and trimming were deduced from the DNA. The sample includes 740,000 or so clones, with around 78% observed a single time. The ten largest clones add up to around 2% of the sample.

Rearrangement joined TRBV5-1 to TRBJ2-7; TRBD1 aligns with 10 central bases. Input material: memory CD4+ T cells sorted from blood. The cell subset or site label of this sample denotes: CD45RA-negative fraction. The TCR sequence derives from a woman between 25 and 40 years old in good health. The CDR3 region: CASSSRTGGYEQYF. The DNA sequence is TGCGCCAGCAGCTCCAGGACAGGGGGGTACGAGCAGTACTTC. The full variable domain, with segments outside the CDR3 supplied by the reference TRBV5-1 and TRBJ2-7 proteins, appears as KAGVTQTPRYLIKTRGQQVTLSCSPISGHRSVSWYQQTPGQGLQFLFEYFSETQRNKGNFPGRFSGRQFSNSRSEMNVSTLELGDSALYLCASSSRTGGYEQYFGPGTRLTVT.